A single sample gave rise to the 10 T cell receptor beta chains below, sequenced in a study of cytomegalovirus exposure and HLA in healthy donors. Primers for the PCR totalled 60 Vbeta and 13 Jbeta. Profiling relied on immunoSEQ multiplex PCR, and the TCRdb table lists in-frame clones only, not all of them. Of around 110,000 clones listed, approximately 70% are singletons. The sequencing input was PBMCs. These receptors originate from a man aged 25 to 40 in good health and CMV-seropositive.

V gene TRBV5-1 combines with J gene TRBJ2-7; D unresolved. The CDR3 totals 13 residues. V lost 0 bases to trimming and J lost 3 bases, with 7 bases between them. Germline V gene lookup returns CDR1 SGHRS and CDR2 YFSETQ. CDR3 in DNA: TGCGCCAGCAGCTTGGGGAGAAACTACGAGCAGTACGTC. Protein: CASSLGRNYEQYV.

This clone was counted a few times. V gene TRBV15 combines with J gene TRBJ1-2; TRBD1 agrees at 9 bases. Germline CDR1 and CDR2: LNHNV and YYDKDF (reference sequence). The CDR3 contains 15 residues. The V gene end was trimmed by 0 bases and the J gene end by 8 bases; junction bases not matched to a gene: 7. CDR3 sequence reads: CATSREKGQGQGYTF. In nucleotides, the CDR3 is TGTGCCACCAGCAGAGAAAAAGGACAGGGGCAGGGCTACACCTTC.

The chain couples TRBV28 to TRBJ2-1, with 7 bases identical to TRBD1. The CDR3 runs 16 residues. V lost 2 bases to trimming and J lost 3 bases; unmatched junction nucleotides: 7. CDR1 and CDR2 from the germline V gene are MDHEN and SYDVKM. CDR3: CASSLPGQPRYNEQFF. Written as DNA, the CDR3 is TGTGCCAGCAGTTTACCGGGACAGCCGCGCTACAATGAGCAGTTCTTC.

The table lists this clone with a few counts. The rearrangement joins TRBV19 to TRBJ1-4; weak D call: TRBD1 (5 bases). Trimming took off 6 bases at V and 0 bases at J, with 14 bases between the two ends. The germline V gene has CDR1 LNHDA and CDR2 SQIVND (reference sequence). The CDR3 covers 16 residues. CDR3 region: CASSPTGPATNEKLFF. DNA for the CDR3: TGTGCCAGTAGCCCCACAGGACCCGCAACTAATGAAAAACTGTTTTTT.

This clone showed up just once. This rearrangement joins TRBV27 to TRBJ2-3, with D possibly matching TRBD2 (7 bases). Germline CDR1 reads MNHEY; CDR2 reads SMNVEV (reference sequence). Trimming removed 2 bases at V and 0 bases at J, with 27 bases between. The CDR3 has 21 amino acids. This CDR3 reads CASSLSPPLGGGAPSTDTQYF. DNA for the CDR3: TGTGCCAGCAGTTTAAGCCCCCCACTGGGCGGGGGCGCGCCTAGCACAGATACGCAGTATTTT.

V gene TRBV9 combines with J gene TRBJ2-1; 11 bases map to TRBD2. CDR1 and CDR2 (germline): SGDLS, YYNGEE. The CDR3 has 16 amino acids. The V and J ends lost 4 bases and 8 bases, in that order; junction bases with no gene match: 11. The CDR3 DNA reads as TGTGCCAGCAGCTTCCCACTAGCGGGAGATGACTATGAGCAGTTCTTC. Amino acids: CASSFPLAGDDYEQFF. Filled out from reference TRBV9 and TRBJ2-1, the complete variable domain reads DSGVTQTPKHLITATGQRVTLRCSPRSGDLSVYWYQQSLDQGLQFLIQYYNGEERAKGNILERFSAQQFPDLHSELNLSSLELGDSALYFCASSFPLAGDDYEQFFGPGTRLTVL.

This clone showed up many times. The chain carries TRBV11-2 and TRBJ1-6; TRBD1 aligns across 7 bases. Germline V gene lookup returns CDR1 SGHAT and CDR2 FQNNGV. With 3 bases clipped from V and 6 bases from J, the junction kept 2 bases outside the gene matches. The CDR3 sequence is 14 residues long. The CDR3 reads CASSLTGSNSPLHF. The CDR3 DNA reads TGTGCCAGCAGCTTGACAGGGTCTAATTCACCCCTCCACTTT.

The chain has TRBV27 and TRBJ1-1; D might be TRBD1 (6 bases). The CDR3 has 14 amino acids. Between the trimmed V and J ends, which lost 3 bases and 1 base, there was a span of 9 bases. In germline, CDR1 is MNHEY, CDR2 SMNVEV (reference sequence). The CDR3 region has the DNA TGTGCCAGCAGTTTTAGGACAGCGAACACTGAAGCTTTCTTT. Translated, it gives CASSFRTANTEAFF.

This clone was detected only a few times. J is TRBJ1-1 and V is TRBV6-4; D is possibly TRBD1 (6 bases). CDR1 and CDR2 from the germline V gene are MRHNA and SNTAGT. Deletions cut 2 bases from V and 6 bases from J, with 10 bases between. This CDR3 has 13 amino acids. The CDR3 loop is CASSDLTGSEAFF. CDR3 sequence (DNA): TGTGCCAGCAGTGACCTTACAGGGTCTGAAGCTTTCTTT.

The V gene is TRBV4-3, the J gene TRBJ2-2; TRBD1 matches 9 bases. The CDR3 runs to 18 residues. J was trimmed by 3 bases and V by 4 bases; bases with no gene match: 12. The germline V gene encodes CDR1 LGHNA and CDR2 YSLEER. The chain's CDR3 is CASSPGTGLRADTGELFF. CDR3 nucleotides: TGCGCCAGCAGCCCCGGGACAGGGTTACGAGCGGACACCGGGGAGCTGTTTTTT.